The 9 T cell receptor beta chains in this list originate from one sample, sequenced in a study of cytomegalovirus exposure and HLA in healthy donors. This PCR relied on a set of 60 Vbeta primers and 13 Jbeta primers. Here immunoSEQ multiplex PCR was the method, and the copy in TCRdb shows in-frame clones only, minus some. Among roughly 200,000 clones, approximately 78% were seen once, and the ten largest hold 2.7%. Sequenced input: PBMCs. The receptor set was obtained from a woman in her 40s in good health and CMV-seronegative.

The CDR3 is CSGQTGHNEKLFF. The CDR3 DNA sequence: TGCAGCGGCCAGACAGGGCATAATGAAAAACTGTTTTTT. The chain uses TRBV29-1 and TRBJ1-4; 7 bases line up with TRBD1. Trimming cost V 7 bases and J 4 bases; bases outside gene matches: 6. Germline CDR1 SQVTM, CDR2 ANQGSEA. CDR3 length equals 13 residues. The whole variable domain, filled in from reference TRBV29-1 and TRBJ1-4, reads SAVISQKPSRDICQRGTSLTIQCQVDSQVTMMFWYRQQPGQSLTLIATANQGSEATYESGFVIDKFPISRPNLTFSTLTVSNMSPEDSSIYLCSGQTGHNEKLFFGSGTQLSVL.

Turning to this clone: Other DNA sequences in this specimen translate into the identical CDR3. The V gene is TRBV30, the J gene TRBJ1-5, with unresolved D. CDR3 length equals 13 residues. Germline assignment: CDR1 GTSNPN and CDR2 SVGIG (reference sequence). V lost 0 bases and J lost 4, with 7 bases in between. CDR3 region: CAWSVRGNQPQHF. Written as DNA, the CDR3 is TGTGCCTGGAGTGTGCGGGGAAATCAGCCCCAGCATTTT.

With regard to this clone: Other nucleotide sequences in the sample specify the same CDR3. The V call is TRBV27, the J call TRBJ2-7; 7 bases align to TRBD2. CDR1 is MNHEY and CDR2 is SMNVEV in the germline V gene (reference sequence). V shed 2 bases, J shed 0 bases, and the junction held 4 bases outside the gene matches. CDR3 length: 15 amino acids. CDR3 bases: TGTGCCAGCAGTTTAAAAGGCGGGAGCTCCTACGAGCAGTACTTC. Translating it yields CASSLKGGSSYEQYF.

The genes are TRBV10-3 and TRBJ2-7; TRBD1 aligns across 8 bases. After removal of 0 bases from V and 6 bases from J, the junction contained 10 bases not matched to a gene. The CDR3 extends over 16 amino acids. The germline V gene encodes CDR1 ENHRY and CDR2 SYGVKD. The CDR3 nucleotides read TGTGCCATCAGTGAGTCGCAACGGACAGGGTTGGGCGAGCAGTACTTC. Translated: CAISESQRTGLGEQYF.

In DNA, the CDR3 is TGTGCCAGCAGTTCGGGACAGGGGAATCAGCCCCAGCATTTT. This sequence encodes CASSSGQGNQPQHF. V gene TRBV28 combines with J gene TRBJ1-5, with TRBD1 matching 10 bases. Unmatched junction bases numbered 1, after V lost 4 bases and J lost 4 bases. Germline loops: CDR1 MDHEN, CDR2 SYDVKM. CDR3 length: 14 residues.

The V call is TRBV4-1, the J call TRBJ1-4; 11 nucleotides line up with TRBD1. Germline trimming cut 7 bases from V and 6 bases from J; bases unmatched to any gene: 1. Germline values: CDR1 MGHRA, CDR2 YSYEKL. This CDR3 has 13 amino acids. This chain's CDR3 is CASTGQGDEKLFF. In DNA form, the CDR3 reads TGCGCCAGCACGGGACAGGGGGATGAAAAACTGTTTTTT.

This clone was detected once. The chain couples TRBV4-1 to TRBJ2-1, with 14 bases matching TRBD2. Trimming cost V 3 bases and J 6 bases; bases outside gene matches: 1. Germline-derived CDR1 and CDR2 are MGHRA and YSYEKL. The CDR3 extends over 15 amino acids. This CDR3 reads CASSQGLAGANEQFF. The DNA for the CDR3 is TGCGCCAGCAGCCAGGGACTAGCGGGGGCCAATGAGCAGTTCTTC.

V and J are TRBV10-3 and TRBJ2-3; 9 bases align to TRBD1. Germline trimming cut 6 bases from V and 0 bases from J; bases unmatched to any gene: 10. The CDR3 sequence is 17 residues long. Germline V gives CDR1 ENHRY, CDR2 SYGVKD. The CDR3 bases are TGTGCCATCAGATCCGGGACAGGGTCCATTAGCACAGATACGCAGTATTTT. Its protein product is CAIRSGTGSISTDTQYF.

The chain is built from TRBV15 and TRBJ2-7, with TRBD2 identical over 9 bases. J lost 5 bases, V lost 1 base, and 6 bases had no gene match. This CDR3 region has 15 residues. Per germline, CDR1 LNHNV and CDR2 YYDKDF (reference sequence). CDR3 nucleotides: TGTGCCACCAGCAGAGCGGGACTAGCAACCCACGAGCAGTACTTC. It yields the protein CATSRAGLATHEQYF.